This entry is about one TCR beta chain. No antigen is known for it. Per-base quality was not reported, and no clone a single base away is much larger than it. These data come from a study of blood T cell repertoires in COVID-19 (dated by TCRdb to about 2020). Describing the broader study: Samples from collaborators originated in the United States, Italy and Spain and spanned both the acute and convalescent phases of COVID-19. The prospective study material was composed of cDNA or gDNA derived from T cells, B-cell-depleted T cells, or PBMCs. Deeply sampled blood TCRbeta repertoires from subjects exposed to, actively infected with, or recovered from COVID-19 were included in the dataset. The repertoires were released in a freely available public database meant as a resource for research on the immune response to SARS-CoV-2. Samples were obtained from the ongoing ImmuneRACE study (first 160 participants) and from roughly 1,300 subjects provided by 6 global collaborators. The sample metadata nearly always contained a de-identified subject ID, COVID-19 status, age in years and sex. Where available, HLA class I and class II types were obtained from metadata supplied by the sample provider rather than from assay-based typing.

Study-wide findings and limitations: Clinical and demographic metadata were provided uncurated, with the amount varying by source and participant.

Each collaborating institution followed its own protocols to collect whole blood in K2EDTA tubes. For TCRbeta analysis, collaborators shipped samples as frozen whole blood, isolated PBMCs, or DNA extracted from either of those sample types. Inclusive of the bounding cysteine and phenylalanine, the CDR3 is 18 residues long. CDR3 DNA is the only sequence kept; it has 54 bases, read in frame from the first base. V is shortened by 7 bases, J by 1 base, and the region joining them spans 25 bases. Based on the germline V gene (reference sequence), the CDR1 and CDR2 sequences are LNHDA and SQIVND. The immunoSEQ Assay, a bias-controlled multiplex PCR, was used to amplify TCRbeta CDR3 regions from genomic DNA. The source study handled its data this way. Within the assay, amplification of reference gene primers was used to estimate how many nucleated cells each sample contained. Sequence reads were collapsed and filtered to measure the absolute abundance of every unique TCRbeta CDR3 rearrangement. For each sample, productive Simpson clonality was calculated as the square root of Simpson's diversity index across productive rearrangements. Here the immuneACCESS table is served through TCRdb, limited to in-frame sequences with V and J called. Missing clones are a known gap in these copies; in checked studies unresolved V genes cover under half, and the rest lacks a known reason. For V, J and clone size, that table is used; D and trimming come from the DNA. This sample is represented by approximately 670,000 clones; around 90% of them were singletons. The top ten hold roughly 0.25% of the sample.

The sequence links TRBV19 to TRBJ1-2, with no reliable assignment of the D segment. Sequenced material: peripheral blood. This TCR was sampled from a woman aged 18-35 years with acute or convalescent COVID-19. The CDR3 corresponds to CASTLDSDFRYLNYGYTF. The DNA sequence is TGTGCCAGTACCCTCGACTCAGACTTTCGATACCTTAACTATGGCTACACCTTC.